The 10 T cell receptor beta chains in this list originate from one sample, sequenced in a study of regulatory T cells in long-lasting Graves disease. iRepertoire HTBI primers and Arm-PCR of CDR3 regions built TCR beta libraries. One entry per CDR3 protein, called by TCRdb with MiXCR from the multiplex PCR reads. In the table there are under 500,000 distinct CDR3 sequences, around 21% of which are singletons. Time point: persistent/refractory GD, antithyroid drugs over 5 years with positive TRAb. The TCR library was made from RNA that had been extracted from PBMCs in TRIzol. The specimen comprised peripheral blood mononuclear cells (PBMCs), sampled when the disease was refractory, from a patient treated with antithyroid drugs. The receptor set was obtained from a female donor with Graves disease.

This clonotype has ten or more counts. The rearrangement links TRBV11-2 to TRBJ2-7; D is perhaps TRBD2 (5 bases). Germline V CDR1 and CDR2: SGHAT, FQNNGV. Trimming left V 4 bases short and J 7 bases short, with 17 bases between. The CDR3 length is 14 residues. The CDR3 DNA follows: TGTGCCAGCAGCTCCCCCGGGATCAAGCGGGAGCAGTACTTC. This encodes CASSSPGIKREQYF.

This clonotype has a handful of counts. The V and J genes are TRBV20-1 and TRBJ2-2; no firm D call. The CDR3 totals 12 residues. V lost 5 bases and J lost 6, with 10 bases in between. The germline gives CDR1 DFQATT, CDR2 SNEGSKA (reference sequence). CDR3 in DNA: TGCAGTGCTTGGACGTCCTCCGGGGAGCTGTTTTTT. This translates into CSAWTSSGELFF.

This clonotype was seen many times. The chain combines TRBV2 with TRBJ2-4, with TRBD2 matching 12 bases. V gave up 5 bases and J gave up 8 bases; unmatched junction bases: 7. The CDR3 sequence is 15 residues long. Germline V gene sequence: CDR1 SNHLY, CDR2 FYNNEI. The CDR3 here is CASSLAGGPEDIQYF. The CDR3 DNA follows: TGTGCCAGCAGTCTAGCGGGAGGGCCGGAGGACATTCAGTACTTC.

This clonotype was recorded at least ten times. V usage is TRBV12-3 or TRBV12-4 and J usage is TRBJ1-2; a weak D match, TRBD1 (5 bases). V was shortened by 3 bases and J by 6 bases, with 8 bases between the two germline ends. The CDR3 consists of 12 residues. The CDR3 sequence: CASSFGGDGYTF. The CDR3 DNA is TGTGCCAGCAGTTTTGGGGGGGATGGCTACACCTTC.

This clonotype was detected ten times or more. The chain couples TRBV6-2 or TRBV6-3 to TRBJ2-5; possible D gene TRBD1, 5 bases. The CDR3 consists of 13 residues. CDR1 is MNHEY, CDR2 SVGEGT, per germline. V was cut by 3 bases and J by 7 bases, with 12 bases left in between. CDR3 protein: CASSYSRVRTQYF. The CDR3 region has the DNA TGTGCCAGCAGTTATTCCAGGGTTAGGACCCAGTACTTC.

The table lists this clonotype with many counts. This chain joins TRBV2 and TRBJ1-1; D gene ambiguous. Trimming shortened V by 2 bases and J by 5 bases, and 3 bases separated the two germline ends. Germline V gene lookup returns CDR1 SNHLY and CDR2 FYNNEI. This CDR3 contains 11 residues. CDR3 nucleotides: TGTGCCAGCAGTGAATGGACTGAAGCTTTCTTT. Residues: CASSEWTEAFF.

The genes are TRBV3-1 and TRBJ2-1; D might be TRBD1 or TRBD2, each matching 5 bases. This CDR3 is 16 amino acids long. V was clipped by 2 bases and J by 6 bases, with 17 bases between them. Germline loops: CDR1 LGHDT, CDR2 YNNKEL (reference sequence). The CDR3 spells CASSQRGGSAPNEQFF. The DNA for the CDR3 is TGTGCCAGCAGCCAAAGGGGTGGGAGCGCACCCAATGAGCAGTTCTTC.

The chain is built from TRBV4-3 and TRBJ1-1; D is unresolved. V gave up 1 base and J gave up 5 bases, with 14 bases separating them. This CDR3 contains 15 residues. CDR1 is LGHNA, CDR2 YSLEER, per germline. DNA for the CDR3: TGCGCCAGCAGCCAAGTTCGAGGTTCGGGGACTGAAGCTTTCTTT. Protein: CASSQVRGSGTEAFF.

Remarks on this clonotype: A much larger clonotype is one base distant, so this may be a read error. This rearrangement joins TRBV6-1 to TRBJ1-5; no clear D. CDR3 length: 14 amino acids. Germline CDR1 MNHNS, CDR2 SASEGT. The DNA for the CDR3 is TGTGCCAGCAGTGAATTGGGAATCAATCGGCCCCAGCATTTT. As protein: CASSELGINRPQHF.

As to this clonotype: The junction shows a germline mismatch at one end, possibly a read error. V usage is TRBV18 and J usage is TRBJ2-7, with D perhaps matching TRBD1 (6 bases). CDR1 and CDR2 (germline): KGHSH, LQKENI. The CDR3 is 13 amino acids. The CDR3: CTSSPSQGYEQYF. CDR3 DNA sequence: TGTACCAGCTCACCATCACAGGGCTACGAGCAGTACTTC.